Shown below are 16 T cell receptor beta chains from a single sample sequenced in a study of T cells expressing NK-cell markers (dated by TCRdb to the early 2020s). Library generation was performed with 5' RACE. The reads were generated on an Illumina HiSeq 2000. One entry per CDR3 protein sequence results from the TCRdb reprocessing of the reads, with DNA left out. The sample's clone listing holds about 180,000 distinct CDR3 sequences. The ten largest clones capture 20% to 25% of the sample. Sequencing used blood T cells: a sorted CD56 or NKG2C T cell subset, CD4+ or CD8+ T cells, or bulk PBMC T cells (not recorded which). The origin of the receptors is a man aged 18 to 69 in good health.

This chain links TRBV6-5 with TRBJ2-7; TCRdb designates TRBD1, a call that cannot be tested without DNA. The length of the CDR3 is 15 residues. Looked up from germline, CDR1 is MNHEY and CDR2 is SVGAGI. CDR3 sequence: CASSSEDRAVDEQYF.

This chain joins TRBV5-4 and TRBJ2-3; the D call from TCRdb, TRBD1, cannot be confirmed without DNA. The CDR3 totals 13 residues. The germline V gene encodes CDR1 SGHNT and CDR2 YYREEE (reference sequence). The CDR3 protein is CASSLGGVSSQYF.

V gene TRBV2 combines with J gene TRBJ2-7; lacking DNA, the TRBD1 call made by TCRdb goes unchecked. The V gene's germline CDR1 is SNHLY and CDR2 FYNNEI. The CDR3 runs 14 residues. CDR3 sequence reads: CASSLWGAEYEQYF.

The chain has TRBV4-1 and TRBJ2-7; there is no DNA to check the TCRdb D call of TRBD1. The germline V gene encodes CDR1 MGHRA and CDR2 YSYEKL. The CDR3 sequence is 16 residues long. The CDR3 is CASSQDDGQGFYEQYF.

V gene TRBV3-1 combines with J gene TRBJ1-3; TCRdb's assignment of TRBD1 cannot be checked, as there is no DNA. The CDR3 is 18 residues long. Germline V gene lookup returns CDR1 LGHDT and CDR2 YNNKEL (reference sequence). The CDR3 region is CASSSGQGRSSSGNTIYF.

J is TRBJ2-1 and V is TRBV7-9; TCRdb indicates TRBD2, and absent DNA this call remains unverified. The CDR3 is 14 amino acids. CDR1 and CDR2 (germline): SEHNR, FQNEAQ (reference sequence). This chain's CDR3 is CASSAGTGYNEQFF. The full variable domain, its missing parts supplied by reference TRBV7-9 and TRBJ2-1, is DTGVSQNPRHKITKRGQNVTFRCDPISEHNRLYWYRQTLGQGPEFLTYFQNEAQLEKSRLLSDRFSAERPKGSFSTLEIQRTEQGDSAMYLCASSAGTGYNEQFFGPGTRLTVL.

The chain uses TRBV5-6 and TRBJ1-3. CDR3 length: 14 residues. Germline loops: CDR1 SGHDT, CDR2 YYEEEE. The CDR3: CASSLYRNGNTIYF.

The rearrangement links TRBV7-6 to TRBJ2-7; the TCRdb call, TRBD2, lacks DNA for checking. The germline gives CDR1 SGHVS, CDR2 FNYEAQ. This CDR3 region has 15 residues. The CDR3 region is CASSFMRGGSYEQYF.

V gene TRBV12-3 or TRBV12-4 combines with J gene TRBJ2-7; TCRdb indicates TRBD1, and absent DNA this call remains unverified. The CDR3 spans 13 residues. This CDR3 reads CASRSRQGYEQYF.

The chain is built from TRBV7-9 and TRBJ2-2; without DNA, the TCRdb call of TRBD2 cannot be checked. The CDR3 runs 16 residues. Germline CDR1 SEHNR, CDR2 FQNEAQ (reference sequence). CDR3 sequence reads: CASSSSTGWDTGELFF.

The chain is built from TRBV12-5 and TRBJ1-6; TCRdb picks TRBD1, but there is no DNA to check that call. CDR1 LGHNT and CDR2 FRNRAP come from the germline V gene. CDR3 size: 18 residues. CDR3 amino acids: CASGLVSGGSSYNSPLHF. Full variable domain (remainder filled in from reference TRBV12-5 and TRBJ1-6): DARVTQTPRHKVTEMGQEVTMRCQPILGHNTVFWYRQTMMQGLELLAYFRNRAPLDDSGMPKDRFSAEMPDATLATLKIQPSEPRDSAVYFCASGLVSGGSSYNSPLHFGNGTRLTVT.

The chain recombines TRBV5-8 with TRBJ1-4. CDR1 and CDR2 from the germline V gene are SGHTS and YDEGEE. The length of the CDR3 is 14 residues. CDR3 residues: CASSWGQYYEKLFF.

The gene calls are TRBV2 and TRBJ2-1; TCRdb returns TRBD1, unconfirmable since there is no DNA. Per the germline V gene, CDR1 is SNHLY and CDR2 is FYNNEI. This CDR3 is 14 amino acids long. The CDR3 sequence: CASSELPGGVEQFF.

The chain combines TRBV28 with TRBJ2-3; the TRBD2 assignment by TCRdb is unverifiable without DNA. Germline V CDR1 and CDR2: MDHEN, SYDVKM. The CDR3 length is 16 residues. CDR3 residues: CASSSDSGGLSDTQYF.

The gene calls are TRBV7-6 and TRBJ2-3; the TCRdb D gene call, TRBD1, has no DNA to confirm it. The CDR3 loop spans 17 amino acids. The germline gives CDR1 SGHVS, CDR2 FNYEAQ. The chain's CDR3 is CASSLIFGTGGTDTQYF.

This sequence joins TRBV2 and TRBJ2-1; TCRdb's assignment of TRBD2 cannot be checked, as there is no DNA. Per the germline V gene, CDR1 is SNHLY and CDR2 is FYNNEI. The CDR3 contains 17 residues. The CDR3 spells CASIQEGLAGGYNEQFF.